Listed here are 30 T cell receptor beta chains from one sample, sequenced in a study of shared clonotypes between healthy human individuals (dated by TCRdb to 2018 to 2021). CD8 naive samples were CD45RO-negative cells positively selected for CCR7, giving a CD45RA+CCR7+ population that excluded TemRA cells. The library was produced with the immunoSEQ multiplex PCR assay. The immuneACCESS repertoire file appears here via TCRdb, limited to in-frame rearrangements. These files lack a portion of the clones; in checked studies, under half of the deficit traces to unresolved V genes, and the cause of the others is not known. The sample table contains more than 550,000 clones; only one count was recorded for about 90% of them. Approximately 25% of the sample comes from the top ten. The source material was naive CD8+ T cells sorted from blood. This specimen's cell subset or site label, per the study, means: CD45RA+CCR7+. The receptor source for this set is a man aged 30 to 39 in good health.

The V call is TRBV14, the J call TRBJ2-4; tentative D call: TRBD2 (5 bases). The V end was cut by 3 bases, the J end by 1 base, with 13 bases between. Germline V gene lookup returns CDR1 SGHDN and CDR2 FVKESK. The CDR3 sequence is 16 residues long. The CDR3 sequence is CASSQGVYGAKNIQYF. The CDR3 DNA sequence: TGTGCCAGCAGCCAGGGAGTATATGGGGCCAAAAACATTCAGTACTTC.

The chain is built from TRBV7-9 and TRBJ2-7; D is perhaps TRBD2 (6 bases). Looked up from germline, CDR1 is SEHNR and CDR2 is FQNEAQ (reference sequence). This CDR3 comprises 12 residues. V shed 5 bases and J shed 6 bases, with 11 bases lying between them. CDR3 in DNA: TGTGCCAGCAGCCTCCCGGGAGCCGAGCAGTACTTC. It encodes CASSLPGAEQYF.

J is TRBJ2-1 and V is TRBV7-8; 8 bases are a match to TRBD1. With 0 bases clipped from V and 6 bases from J, the junction kept 1 base outside the gene matches. The CDR3 has 14 residues. Germline CDR1 reads SGHVS; CDR2 reads FQNEAQ. In nucleotides, the CDR3 is TGTGCCAGCAGCTTAGCTGGACAGGGCAATGAGCAGTTCTTC. This translates into CASSLAGQGNEQFF.

The sample holds one count of this clone. The chain couples TRBV28 to TRBJ2-1; D gene uncertain. This CDR3 spans 13 amino acids. V was clipped by 6 bases and J by 4 bases, with 10 bases between them. Looked up from germline, CDR1 is MDHEN and CDR2 is SYDVKM. This chain's CDR3 is CASSPDGYNEQFF. The CDR3 DNA follows: TGTGCCAGCAGCCCGGACGGATACAATGAGCAGTTCTTC.

J is TRBJ2-1 and V is TRBV29-1; no clear D. CDR1 and CDR2 from the germline V gene are SQVTM and ANQGSEA. The CDR3 spans 14 residues. The V end was cut by 7 bases, the J end by 2 bases, with 15 bases between. CDR3 nucleotides: TGCAGCGCGCCCCCAAAAGGGCCCTACAATGAGCAGTTCTTC. Translating gives CSAPPKGPYNEQFF.

The genes are TRBV27 and TRBJ2-1; D is unresolved. Germline lookup yields CDR1 MNHEY and CDR2 SMNVEV (reference sequence). The CDR3 is 13 residues long. V was pared by 6 bases and J by 4 bases, with 10 bases between. The CDR3 bases are TGTGCCAGCAGATCAACACCGTACAATGAGCAGTTCTTC. Translated: CASRSTPYNEQFF.

The V gene is TRBV5-6, the J gene TRBJ2-5; D gene unclear. This CDR3 region has 15 residues. V lost 6 bases and J 5 bases, leaving 20 bases between the germline ends. Germline V gene lookup returns CDR1 SGHDT and CDR2 YYEEEE. CDR3 in DNA: TGTGCCAGCACCCCCTTAGCTCGGAGCAGGGAGACCCAGTACTTC. It codes for CASTPLARSRETQYF. Full variable domain (outside the CDR3, taken from reference TRBV5-6 and TRBJ2-5): DAGVTQSPTHLIKTRGQQVTLRCSPKSGHDTVSWYQQALGQGPQFIFQYYEEEERQRGNFPDRFSGHQFPNYSSELNVNALLLGDSALYLCASTPLARSRETQYFGPGTRLLVL.

The rearrangement uses TRBV7-2 and TRBJ2-7; 10 nucleotides agree with TRBD1. The CDR3 sequence is 15 residues long. The ends lost 1 base at V and 5 bases at J; junction bases unmatched: 5. CDR1 and CDR2 from the germline V gene are SGHTA and FQGNSA. The CDR3 loop is CASSLVGTGAHEQYF. For the CDR3, the DNA is TGTGCCAGCAGCTTAGTCGGGACAGGGGCCCACGAGCAGTACTTC.

V usage is TRBV5-1 and J usage is TRBJ2-7; D unclear. The CDR3 sequence is 14 residues long. V lost 3 bases, J lost 3 bases, and 13 bases lay in between. Germline V lookup: CDR1 SGHRS, CDR2 YFSETQ. This chain's CDR3 is CASSYFLGSYEQYF. CDR3 sequence (DNA): TGCGCCAGCAGCTATTTCCTGGGAAGCTACGAGCAGTACTTC.

V is TRBV6-5 and J is TRBJ1-1; possible D gene TRBD1, 5 bases. The V gene's germline CDR1 is MNHEY and CDR2 SVGAGI. The CDR3 totals 12 residues. Trimming left V 2 bases short and J 8 bases short, with 9 bases between. The DNA for the CDR3 is TGTGCCAGCAGTTACCGGGGCCGGGAAGCTTTCTTT. Translated: CASSYRGREAFF.

This clone was seen only a few times. The CDR3 sequence is CASSLDPGAWEQYF. The DNA for the CDR3 is TGTGCCAGCAGCTTAGACCCGGGAGCTTGGGAGCAGTACTTC. The chain combines TRBV7-6 with TRBJ2-7; perhaps TRBD2 as D (6 bases). CDR1 and CDR2 (germline): SGHVS, FNYEAQ. CDR3 length equals 14 residues. V lost 1 base to trimming and J lost 7 bases, with 14 bases between them.

The genes are TRBV27 and TRBJ1-4; TRBD1 matches 12 bases. Germline CDR1 and CDR2: MNHEY and SMNVEV (reference sequence). CDR3 size: 19 residues. Trimming cost V 4 bases and J 10 bases; bases outside gene matches: 19. The CDR3 sequence: CASSSVRDRGRSGAGKLFF. The CDR3, as DNA: TGTGCCAGCAGTTCCGTCCGGGACAGGGGGCGTTCAGGGGCGGGAAAACTGTTTTTT.

This clone was found once. The chain is built from TRBV7-9 and TRBJ2-1; D gene unclear. V was shortened by 5 bases and J by 1 base, with 9 bases between the two germline ends. The CDR3 contains 14 residues. In germline, CDR1 is SEHNR, CDR2 FQNEAQ (reference sequence). In DNA, the CDR3 is TGTGCCAGCAGCCCCACTGGTTCCTACAATGAGCAGTTCTTC. It codes for CASSPTGSYNEQFF.

CDR3 DNA: TGTGCGAGGAGATTATCTATGAACACTGAAGCTTTCTTT. This gives the protein CARRLSMNTEAFF. This chain joins TRBV28 and TRBJ1-1; no reliable D call. CDR3 length equals 13 residues. Looked up from germline, CDR1 is MDHEN and CDR2 is SYDVKM.

This chain connects TRBV15 to TRBJ1-1, with D possibly TRBD1 on 5 matching bases. V dropped 1 base and J dropped 5 bases, with 8 bases sitting between them. This CDR3 is built from 13 residues. CDR1 and CDR2 from the germline V gene are LNHNV and YYDKDF (reference sequence). The CDR3 spells CATSRVGVTEAFF. CDR3 nucleotides: TGTGCCACCAGCAGAGTGGGGGTAACTGAAGCTTTCTTT.

In this sample, this clone turned up once. J is TRBJ2-3 and V is TRBV7-9; D gene unclear. CDR3 size: 13 residues. Per the germline V gene, CDR1 is SEHNR and CDR2 is FQNEAQ (reference sequence). Trimming stripped 3 bases from V and 2 bases from J, with 6 bases between. The CDR3 reads CASSLAYTDTQYF. The CDR3 bases are TGTGCCAGCAGCTTGGCCTACACAGATACGCAGTATTTT.

The chain uses TRBV7-6 and TRBJ2-7, with 7 bases fitting TRBD1. The CDR3 runs to 13 residues. V shed 2 bases and J 6 bases; nucleotides not matched to a gene: 4. Germline CDR1 and CDR2: SGHVS and FNYEAQ. In nucleotides, the CDR3 is TGTGCCAGCAGCTTAAGACAGGGTGGCGAGCAGTACTTC. This gives the protein CASSLRQGGEQYF.

This clone came up once. The V and J genes are TRBV10-2 and TRBJ2-7, with 7 bases identical to TRBD2. The CDR3 loop spans 14 amino acids. The V gene's germline CDR1 is WSHSY and CDR2 SAAADI. V was clipped by 6 bases and J by 3 bases; unmatched bases: 8. CDR3 in amino acids: CASRSRDYGYEQYF. For the CDR3, the DNA is TGCGCCAGCAGGAGCCGGGACTACGGCTACGAGCAGTACTTC.

The chain employs TRBV25-1 and TRBJ1-1, with D possibly TRBD1 on 6 matching bases. This CDR3 has 14 amino acids. V lost 3 bases and J lost 5, with 13 bases in between. The germline V gene encodes CDR1 MGHDK and CDR2 SYGVNS. The CDR3 reads CASSEYQGMTEAFF. DNA of the CDR3: TGTGCCAGCAGTGAGTATCAGGGGATGACTGAAGCTTTCTTT.

V usage is TRBV9 and J usage is TRBJ2-7; TRBD1 might be the D (6 bases). Germline V gene sequence: CDR1 SGDLS, CDR2 YYNGEE. The CDR3 totals 15 residues. V was clipped by 0 bases and J by 7 bases, with 17 bases between them. CDR3: CASSVGTGRGWEQYF. The CDR3 coding sequence is TGTGCCAGCAGCGTAGGCACAGGGAGAGGGTGGGAGCAGTACTTC.

The table lists this clone with a count of one. This chain links TRBV5-4 with TRBJ1-1; 9 nucleotides agree with TRBD1. Germline CDR1 and CDR2: SGHNT and YYREEE (reference sequence). This CDR3 has 13 amino acids. V shed 5 bases and J 6 bases; nucleotides not matched to a gene: 5. The CDR3 spells CASRSTGGSEAFF. The CDR3 region has the DNA TGTGCCAGCAGGAGTACAGGGGGCTCTGAAGCTTTCTTT.

V and J are TRBV7-9 and TRBJ1-2; D may be TRBD1 (6 bases). Trimming removed 0 bases from V and 6 bases from J, with 17 bases in between. Per germline, CDR1 SEHNR and CDR2 FQNEAQ (reference sequence). This CDR3 contains 16 residues. The CDR3 reads CASSLASGGPRNGYTF. CDR3 bases: TGTGCCAGCAGCTTAGCTAGTGGGGGCCCTAGGAATGGCTACACCTTC.

The genes are TRBV6-1 and TRBJ1-1, with D possibly being TRBD1 (6 bases). Germline V gene lookup returns CDR1 MNHNS and CDR2 SASEGT. Trimming took 4 bases from V and 3 from J, leaving 15 bases between them. The CDR3 spans 15 residues. The DNA for the CDR3 is TGTGCCAGCAGTGCCGGGGCAGGGGAGTACACTGAAGCTTTCTTT. This sequence encodes CASSAGAGEYTEAFF.

This clone occurred once. V and J are TRBV5-6 and TRBJ2-5; 8 bases agree with TRBD2. V lost 5 bases, J lost 4 bases, and 10 bases stayed unmatched. This CDR3 is built from 15 residues. Germline V gene lookup returns CDR1 SGHDT and CDR2 YYEEEE. The CDR3 coding sequence is TGTGCCAGCAGTTTGACTAGCGACCTCCTAGAGACCCAGTACTTC. Translated: CASSLTSDLLETQYF.

This clone was counted a few times. The rearrangement uses TRBV7-9 and TRBJ2-7; TRBD2 agrees at 7 bases. V was clipped by 1 base and J by 3 bases; unmatched bases: 3. This CDR3 is built from 14 residues. Germline V CDR1 and CDR2: SEHNR, FQNEAQ (reference sequence). CDR3 sequence (DNA): TGTGCCAGCAGCTTAGGGACTAGGAGCTACGAGCAGTACTTC. Its protein product is CASSLGTRSYEQYF.

CDR3 region: CASSLSLLAYEQYF. The CDR3 nucleotides are TGTGCCAGCAGTTTATCCTTACTAGCCTACGAGCAGTACTTC. The rearrangement uses TRBV28 and TRBJ2-7, with D tentatively TRBD2 (5 bases). This CDR3 is 14 amino acids long. Trimming left V 1 base short and J 2 bases short, with 9 bases between. Germline CDR1 reads MDHEN; CDR2 reads SYDVKM.

This chain uses TRBV28 with TRBJ1-5; unclear D gene. Germline V CDR1 and CDR2: MDHEN, SYDVKM. V gave up 2 bases and J gave up 5 bases, with 13 bases separating them. The CDR3 is made up of 15 amino acids. In DNA, the CDR3 is TGTGCCAGCAGTTTAAGACGGCTTGGGGATCAGCCCCAGCATTTT. Translated: CASSLRRLGDQPQHF.

The rearrangement uses TRBV7-9 and TRBJ1-1; D possibly corresponds to TRBD1 (6 bases). CDR1 SEHNR and CDR2 FQNEAQ come from the germline V gene (reference sequence). V lost 2 bases, J lost 5 bases, and 15 bases lay in between. The CDR3 is made up of 15 amino acids. The CDR3: CASSLSSGVGTEAFF. The CDR3 DNA sequence: TGTGCCAGCAGCTTATCCTCAGGGGTAGGGACTGAAGCTTTCTTT.

The rearrangement links TRBV28 to TRBJ1-5; D gene unclear. CDR3 length: 13 residues. The V gene's germline CDR1 is MDHEN and CDR2 SYDVKM. Trimming removed 6 bases at V and 1 base at J, with 7 bases between. The CDR3 DNA follows: TGTGCCAGCAGGGTCATGAGCAATCAGCCCCAGCATTTT. It translates to CASRVMSNQPQHF.

This sequence joins TRBV29-1 and TRBJ2-2; 10 bases are a match to TRBD1. Trimming at V came to 6 bases and at J to 4 bases, leaving 8 bases not matched to a gene. Looked up from germline, CDR1 is SQVTM and CDR2 is ANQGSEA. The CDR3 extends over 15 amino acids. CDR3 loop: CSVGGQGEGTGELFF. The DNA for the CDR3 is TGCAGCGTAGGAGGACAGGGGGAGGGCACCGGGGAGCTGTTTTTT.